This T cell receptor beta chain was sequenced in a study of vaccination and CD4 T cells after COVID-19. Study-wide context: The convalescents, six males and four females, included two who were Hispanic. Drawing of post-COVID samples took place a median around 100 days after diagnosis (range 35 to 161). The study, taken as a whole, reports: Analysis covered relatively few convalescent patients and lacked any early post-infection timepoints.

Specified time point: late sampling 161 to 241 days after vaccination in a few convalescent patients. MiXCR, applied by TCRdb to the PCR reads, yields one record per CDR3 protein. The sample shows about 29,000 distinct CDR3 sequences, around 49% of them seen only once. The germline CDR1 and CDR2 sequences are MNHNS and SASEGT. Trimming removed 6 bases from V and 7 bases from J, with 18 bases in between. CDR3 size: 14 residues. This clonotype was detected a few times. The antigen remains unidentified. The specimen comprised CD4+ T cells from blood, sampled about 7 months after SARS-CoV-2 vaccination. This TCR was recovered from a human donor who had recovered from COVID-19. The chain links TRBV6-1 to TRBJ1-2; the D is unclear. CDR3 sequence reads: CASRPWTREGGYTF. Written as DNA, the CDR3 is TGTGCCAGCAGACCCTGGACCCGGGAGGGTGGCTACACCTTC.